The entry that follows covers one TCR beta chain sequence. In its sample, this clonotype was seen many times. It lacks a known antigen. Nothing much larger sits one base from this clone, and base qualities are not available. This specimen belongs to a study of response to subunit inactivated influenza vaccine (dated by TCRdb to 2017 to 2018). Study-level background: The study used deep quantitative T cell receptor repertoire profiling to track responses to a trivalent subunit inactivated influenza vaccine.

Library preparation used RT-PCR. For sequencing, an Illumina HiSeq 2500 was employed. The public reads were quality trimmed at Q25 with fastp and then assembled into clones with MiXCR by TCRdb, keeping productive beta chains. Each record represents a unique CDR3 protein, reported with the most common genes and DNA among its rows. The sample has some 600,000 distinct CDR3 sequences on record, roughly 15% of them singletons. In total, the top ten clones hold 7.6% of the sample. Trimming at the junction amounts to 7 bases on V and 4 bases on J, and the germline ends lie 17 bases apart. Including the terminal cysteine and phenylalanine, the CDR3 comprises 14 residues. Of the read, only the CDR3 DNA is kept; its 42 bases are in frame from base 1. Study-level results and caveats: The authors suggested that each seasonal influenza vaccination may recruit only a limited number of new T cells.

The source was PBMCs from blood, collected 14 to 15 days before vaccination. The chain links TRBV12-3 or TRBV12-4 with TRBJ2-7; the D gene is possibly TRBD1, with 7 bases matching. The TCR was taken from a man aged 45 to 65 who received an inactivated influenza vaccine. Donor details come from another sample of the same person, matched by shared clones. The DNA reads TGTGCCAGCAAGTTCGCGGGACAGATTTACGAGCAGTACTTC. This is translated as CASKFAGQIYEQYF.